Following are 24 T cell receptor beta chains from one sample sequenced in a study of cytomegalovirus exposure and HLA in healthy donors. It was with 60 Vbeta and 13 Jbeta primers that the PCR ran. Sequenced by immunoSEQ multiplex PCR; TCRdb stores in-frame clones only, minus some. The table records fewer than 200,000 clones, roughly 13% of them present only once. The sequencing input was PBMCs. The receptors here all came from a man over 45 in good health and CMV-seropositive.

This clone was seen only a few times. The chain recombines TRBV5-1 with TRBJ2-1; 9 bases align to TRBD1. There are 17 residues in the CDR3. The germline CDR1 and CDR2 sequences are SGHRS and YFSETQ. After removal of 7 bases from V and 7 bases from J, the junction contained 18 bases not matched to a gene. CDR3 sequence: CASYATSGTGSSNEQFF. As DNA, the CDR3 is TGCGCCAGCTACGCGACTTCCGGGACAGGGTCCTCGAATGAGCAGTTCTTC. Filled out from reference TRBV5-1 and TRBJ2-1, the complete variable domain reads KAGVTQTPRYLIKTRGQQVTLSCSPISGHRSVSWYQQTPGQGLQFLFEYFSETQRNKGNFPGRFSGRQFSNSRSEMNVSTLELGDSALYLCASYATSGTGSSNEQFFGPGTRLTVL.

The rearrangement joins TRBV5-8 to TRBJ1-2; possible D gene TRBD1, 5 bases. V lost 4 bases to trimming and J lost 7 bases, with 20 bases between them. The CDR3 totals 15 residues. The germline gives CDR1 SGHTS, CDR2 YDEGEE. CDR3 residues: CASSPERGIWGGYTF. DNA for the CDR3: TGTGCCAGCAGCCCCGAGCGGGGGATCTGGGGTGGCTACACCTTC.

This clone was counted a few times. The CDR3 reads CASSTSLLQETQYF. The DNA for the CDR3 is TGTGCCAGTAGTACTTCCCTACTTCAAGAGACCCAGTACTTC. V usage is TRBV19 and J usage is TRBJ2-5; D call uncertain. The CDR3 extends over 14 amino acids. The germline gives CDR1 LNHDA, CDR2 SQIVND (reference sequence). The germline V and J ends were trimmed by 4 bases and 2 bases, with 11 bases remaining between them.

The chain combines TRBV6-5 with TRBJ1-5, with 9 bases matching TRBD1. The CDR3 is 14 residues long. V dropped 2 bases and J dropped 7; count of bases not matched to a gene: 3. Germline CDR1 is MNHEY and CDR2 is SVGAGI. The CDR3: CASSYMTGGQPQHF. The CDR3 DNA reads as TGTGCCAGCAGTTACATGACAGGGGGACAGCCCCAGCATTTT.

This clone was counted between two and nine times. V gene TRBV18 combines with J gene TRBJ2-1, with D possibly TRBD2 on 6 matching bases. Germline-derived CDR1 and CDR2 are KGHSH and LQKENI. Trimming shortened V by 1 base and J by 10 bases, and 17 bases separated the two germline ends. CDR3 length: 15 amino acids. The CDR3 DNA reads TGTGCCAGCTCACCACTTAAGGGGCCACGGGGGGAGCAGTTCTTC. This translates into CASSPLKGPRGEQFF.

This chain connects TRBV6-1 to TRBJ1-5; no clear D. Germline lookup yields CDR1 MNHNS and CDR2 SASEGT. This CDR3 region has 13 residues. V was trimmed by 4 bases and J by 6 bases, leaving 10 bases between them. The CDR3 DNA is TGTGCCAGCAGTGTTCACACTATTCAGCCCCAGCATTTT. Its protein product is CASSVHTIQPQHF.

The V call is TRBV4-2, the J call TRBJ1-5, with a weak D call TRBD1 (6 bases). Germline V gene data show CDR1 as LGHNA and CDR2 as YNFKEQ. The CDR3 is 16 amino acids. V lost 0 bases to trimming and J lost 4 bases, with 13 bases between them. CDR3: CASSQDWDTLNQPQHF. The CDR3 region has the DNA TGTGCCAGCAGCCAAGATTGGGACACCCTGAATCAGCCCCAGCATTTT.

The V call is TRBV9, the J call TRBJ1-6, with TRBD1 identical over 7 bases. The V gene end was trimmed by 7 bases and the J gene end by 4 bases; junction bases not matched to a gene: 5. Germline values: CDR1 SGDLS, CDR2 YYNGEE. This CDR3 has 14 amino acids. The chain's CDR3 is CASLPQGYNSPLHF. Here the CDR3 DNA reads TGTGCCAGCCTCCCACAGGGGTATAATTCACCCCTCCACTTT.

This clone was found a few times. The chain recombines TRBV10-3 with TRBJ1-1, with unresolved D. Trimming shortened V by 4 bases and J by 6 bases, and 21 bases separated the two germline ends. In germline, CDR1 is ENHRY, CDR2 SYGVKD. The CDR3 runs to 16 residues. In nucleotides, the CDR3 is TGTGCCATCAGTGGGGAGCACGGCCCAGCAAGGGCTGAAGCTTTCTTT. Translated, it gives CAISGEHGPARAEAFF.

This clone turned up a few times. This rearrangement joins TRBV28 to TRBJ2-7; a possible D gene is TRBD1 (7 bases). This CDR3 is 12 amino acids long. Germline V CDR1 and CDR2: MDHEN, SYDVKM. The V gene lost 7 bases and the J gene lost 4 bases, with 11 bases spanning the gap. The CDR3 reads CASNSGGYEQYF. The CDR3, as DNA: TGTGCCAGCAATTCAGGGGGGTACGAGCAGTACTTC.

The rearrangement joins TRBV5-6 to TRBJ1-5, with D unresolved. CDR3 length: 14 amino acids. Looked up from germline, CDR1 is SGHDT and CDR2 is YYEEEE. The ends were cut back, 4 bases at V and 7 bases at J, with 15 bases in the middle. This chain's CDR3 is CASSREGSSQPQHF. In DNA, the CDR3 is TGTGCCAGCAGCCGAGAGGGTTCTTCCCAGCCCCAGCATTTT.

This clone was seen more than once but under ten times. The V gene is TRBV11-3, the J gene TRBJ2-5; 7 nucleotides line up with TRBD1. Germline V gene data show CDR1 as SGHNT and CDR2 as YENEEA. The J segment lost 5 bases and the V segment lost 5 bases, leaving 14 bases of the junction unmatched. The CDR3 has 16 amino acids. CDR3 DNA: TGTGCCAGCAGCCCCCGGACAGGAGTCGAAAGGGAGACCCAGTACTTC. Its translation is CASSPRTGVERETQYF.

V is TRBV28 and J is TRBJ1-5; tentative D call: TRBD1 (5 bases). V was trimmed by 3 bases and J by 9 bases, leaving 15 bases between them. This CDR3 spans 14 amino acids. From germline, CDR1 is MDHEN and CDR2 SYDVKM. Written as DNA, the CDR3 is TGTGCCAGCAGTTTGGTCTTGGAGGGGCGGCCCCAGCATTTT. This translates into CASSLVLEGRPQHF.

This clone was found a few times. The chain joins TRBV4-1 to TRBJ2-2, with TRBD2 matching 7 bases. With 4 bases clipped from V and 3 bases from J, the junction kept 2 bases outside the gene matches. This CDR3 spans 14 amino acids. Per the germline V gene, CDR1 is MGHRA and CDR2 is YSYEKL. In DNA form, the CDR3 reads TGCGCCAGCAGCCCACGGGGGGACACCGGGGAGCTGTTTTTT. Amino acid sequence: CASSPRGDTGELFF.

The chain employs TRBV7-2 and TRBJ1-5, with 8 bases identical to TRBD1. The CDR3 runs to 14 residues. Germline values: CDR1 SGHTA, CDR2 FQGNSA. The J segment lost 4 bases and the V segment lost 1 base, leaving 0 bases of the junction unmatched. The CDR3 loop reads CASSLGQGNQPQHF. The CDR3 coding sequence is TGTGCCAGCAGCTTAGGACAGGGGAATCAGCCCCAGCATTTT. Filled out from reference TRBV7-2 and TRBJ1-5, the complete variable domain reads GAGVSQSPSNKVTEKGKDVELRCDPISGHTALYWYRQSLGQGLEFLIYFQGNSAPDKSGLPSDRFSAERTGGSVSTLTIQRTQQEDSAVYLCASSLGQGNQPQHFGDGTRLSIL.

This clone was recorded many times. The chain carries TRBV19 and TRBJ1-1, with D possibly being TRBD1 (5 bases). The germline V gene encodes CDR1 LNHDA and CDR2 SQIVND (reference sequence). CDR3 length equals 12 residues. Trimming pared 4 bases from V and 4 bases from J, leaving 7 bases between. DNA of the CDR3: TGTGCCAGTAGTACAGGGTTCACTGAAGCTTTCTTT. Translating it yields CASSTGFTEAFF.

The CDR3 sequence is CASSQDPRPGELFF. The CDR3 nucleotides read TGCGCCAGCAGCCAAGACCCTCGTCCCGGGGAGCTGTTTTTT. The V and J genes are TRBV4-3 and TRBJ2-2, with D unresolved. This CDR3 has 14 amino acids. Germline CDR1 LGHNA, CDR2 YSLEER. Trimming cost V 0 bases and J 6 bases, with 8 bases left between them.

The rearrangement links TRBV25-1 to TRBJ1-2, with unresolved D. CDR3 length equals 13 residues. Germline-derived CDR1 and CDR2 are MGHDK and SYGVNS. The V end was cut by 6 bases, the J end by 9 bases, with 17 bases between. CDR3 coding DNA: TGTGCCAGCAGCAGTCAAACACCAATCAGCTACACCTTC. This gives the protein CASSSQTPISYTF.

The chain has TRBV4-2 and TRBJ2-5, with D possibly matching TRBD1 (6 bases). TRBJ2-7 matches the DNA end more closely, so the J call is doubtful. CDR3 length: 15 residues. Germline lookup yields CDR1 LGHNA and CDR2 YNFKEQ. This CDR3 reads CASSQDLGGSYEQYF. The CDR3 DNA reads TGTGCCAGCAGCCAAGATTTAGGGGGCTCCTACGAGCAGTACTTC.

The chain carries TRBV7-3 and TRBJ2-7; 11 bases line up with TRBD2. Germline CDR1 SGHTA, CDR2 FQGTGA. Germline trimming cut 5 bases from V and 3 bases from J; bases unmatched to any gene: 3. The CDR3 is made up of 14 amino acids. CDR3 bases: TGTGCCAGCAGCCCTAGCGGGGGGCTCTACGAGCAGTACTTC. Its translation is CASSPSGGLYEQYF.

The J gene is TRBJ1-2, the V gene TRBV6-1; tentatively, D is TRBD1 (5 bases). In germline, CDR1 is MNHNS, CDR2 SASEGT. The length of the CDR3 is 12 residues. The germline V and J ends were trimmed by 5 bases and 12 bases, with 16 bases remaining between them. CDR3 sequence: CASSQGGIENTF. The CDR3 DNA sequence: TGTGCCAGCAGTCAGGGAGGGATAGAGAACACCTTC.

This clone has just a few counts. In nucleotides, the CDR3 is TGTGCCAGTAGTCAGGGGGCGCGATACAATGAGCAGTTCTTC. Translated, it gives CASSQGARYNEQFF. This rearrangement joins TRBV19 to TRBJ2-1, with TRBD1 matching 8 bases. The CDR3 covers 14 residues. From germline, CDR1 is LNHDA and CDR2 SQIVND (reference sequence). Trimming cost V 5 bases and J 4 bases; bases outside gene matches: 4.

This clone occurred a few times. The chain links TRBV4-3 to TRBJ1-2; 7 bases line up with TRBD1. The trim removed 4 bases at V and 8 bases at J, leaving 10 bases unmatched. The germline V gene encodes CDR1 LGHNA and CDR2 YSLEER. The CDR3 totals 14 residues. In DNA, the CDR3 is TGCGCCAGCAGCCGGGGGAAAACAGGGGAAGGCTACACCTTC. Translated: CASSRGKTGEGYTF.

The chain uses TRBV2 and TRBJ1-2, with TRBD1 matching over 8 bases. With 6 bases clipped from V and 4 bases from J, the junction kept 10 bases outside the gene matches. This CDR3 contains 15 residues. Germline loops: CDR1 SNHLY, CDR2 FYNNEI. This chain's CDR3 is CASRQQGDAIYGYTF. The DNA for the CDR3 is TGTGCCAGCAGACAACAGGGGGACGCAATCTATGGCTACACCTTC.